These 23 T cell receptor beta chains originate from one sample sequenced in a study of high-grade serous ovarian cancer treatment subgroups. The tumor samples were collected prior to definitive surgery or chemotherapy. This table comes from immunoSEQ multiplex PCR, and its TCRdb copy is limited to in-frame clones, with some not included. Of 18,000 or so clones listed, approximately 81% are singletons. The sample taken for sequencing was tumor tissue. The receptors originated from a human donor with high-grade serous ovarian cancer.

The J gene is TRBJ2-1, the V gene TRBV2, with D possibly matching TRBD2 (6 bases). The CDR3 has 17 amino acids. Per the germline V gene, CDR1 is SNHLY and CDR2 is FYNNEI. V was pared by 2 bases and J by 6 bases, with 20 bases between. The CDR3 region is CASSEWVGRDLGNEQFF. In DNA, the CDR3 is TGTGCCAGCAGTGAATGGGTCGGGAGAGATTTGGGCAATGAGCAGTTCTTC.

The V and J genes are TRBV9 and TRBJ2-3; D is possibly TRBD2 (5 bases). CDR3 size: 17 residues. Germline CDR1 and CDR2: SGDLS and YYNGEE. The V end was cut by 0 bases, the J end by 0 bases, with 14 bases between. As DNA, the CDR3 is TGTGCCAGCAGCGTAGAGGGATCAGGACTTAGCACAGATACGCAGTATTTT. Translation gives CASSVEGSGLSTDTQYF.

The chain employs TRBV5-5 and TRBJ1-1; the D gene is possibly TRBD1 (5 bases). Germline values: CDR1 SGHKS, CDR2 YYEKEE (reference sequence). V lost 4 bases to trimming and J lost 5 bases, with 18 bases between them. The CDR3 covers 15 residues. The CDR3 spells CASSPGDRGGTEAFF. The CDR3 region has the DNA TGTGCCAGCAGCCCCGGGGATAGGGGTGGGACTGAAGCTTTCTTT.

The V call is TRBV7-2, the J call TRBJ1-5; D is possibly TRBD1 (5 bases). The CDR3 has 15 amino acids. The germline gives CDR1 SGHTA, CDR2 FQGNSA. Trimming shortened V by 2 bases and J by 3 bases, and 11 bases separated the two germline ends. The DNA of the CDR3 is TGTGCCAGCAGCTTACGACAGTCTTTCAATCAGCCCCAGCATTTT. Protein: CASSLRQSFNQPQHF.

The chain combines TRBV4-1 with TRBJ2-7, with TRBD1 matching 10 bases. Trimming took 0 bases from V and 2 from J; bases not matched to a gene: 10. Looked up from germline, CDR1 is MGHRA and CDR2 is YSYEKL. The CDR3 loop spans 18 amino acids. The CDR3 here is CASSQDLQGQGGTYEQYF. Written as DNA, the CDR3 is TGCGCCAGCAGCCAAGATTTACAAGGACAGGGGGGGACCTACGAGCAGTACTTC.

The chain recombines TRBV7-9 with TRBJ2-5, with D possibly being TRBD2 (6 bases). The CDR3 consists of 15 residues. Germline CDR1 and CDR2: SEHNR and FQNEAQ (reference sequence). V was trimmed by 5 bases and J by 5 bases, leaving 18 bases between them. The CDR3 reads CASSPRDHGRETQYF. CDR3 sequence (DNA): TGTGCCAGCAGCCCTCGAGACCATGGGAGGGAGACCCAGTACTTC.

The chain couples TRBV30 to TRBJ2-7, with 10 bases aligning to TRBD2. This CDR3 has 15 residues. Unmatched junction bases numbered 11, after V lost 3 bases and J lost 6 bases. Germline assignment: CDR1 GTSNPN and CDR2 SVGIG (reference sequence). Written as DNA, the CDR3 is TGTGCCTGGAGCCGCTCAGCGGGAGGGCCTGGCGAGCAGTACTTC. Its protein product is CAWSRSAGGPGEQYF.

This clone occurred a few times. The chain is built from TRBV7-2 and TRBJ1-1, with 9 bases lining up with TRBD1. Per the germline V gene, CDR1 is SGHTA and CDR2 is FQGNSA. The V segment lost 5 bases and the J segment 3 bases; nucleotides outside the gene matches: 1. The CDR3 totals 13 residues. The DNA for the CDR3 is TGTGCCAGCAGCCGACAGGGGGACACTGAAGCTTTCTTT. Protein sequence: CASSRQGDTEAFF.

The V and J genes are TRBV1 and TRBJ2-7. TRBV1 is an annotated pseudogene. This CDR3 region has 15 residues. In DNA form, the CDR3 reads TGCACCAGCAGCCAGCTCCCGCTTTCCCCTTACGAGCAGTACTTC. Translation gives CTSSQLPLSPYEQYF.

The gene calls are TRBV18 and TRBJ1-1, with 7 nucleotides matching TRBD1. V was pared by 1 base and J by 2 bases, with 10 bases of the junction left unmatched. Germline-derived CDR1 and CDR2 are KGHSH and LQKENI. The CDR3 loop spans 17 amino acids. In DNA form, the CDR3 reads TGTGCCAGCTCACCACGCGAACAGGGGACTGGAAACACTGAAGCTTTCTTT. Amino acids: CASSPREQGTGNTEAFF.

The J gene is TRBJ2-2, the V gene TRBV29-1; no reliable D call. CDR1 and CDR2 (germline): SQVTM, ANQGSEA. V was shortened by 4 bases and J by 3 bases, with 6 bases between the two germline ends. The CDR3 is 12 residues long. The CDR3 region is CSVGHYTGELFF. The CDR3 DNA follows: TGCAGCGTTGGACATTACACCGGGGAGCTGTTTTTT.

V usage is TRBV2 and J usage is TRBJ2-1; maybe TRBD2 (5 bases). V gave up 5 bases and J gave up 15 bases, with 17 bases separating them. From germline, CDR1 is SNHLY and CDR2 FYNNEI. The CDR3 covers 12 residues. The CDR3: CASSPGEQLRFF. In DNA, the CDR3 is TGTGCCAGCAGTCCCGGGGAACAGCTTCGGTTCTTC.

The chain is built from TRBV21-1 and TRBJ1-1. TRBV21-1 corresponds to a pseudogene. CDR3 size: 17 residues. Written as DNA, the CDR3 is TGTGCCAGCAGCAAAGAAGGGCCTGGGAGGCCAGACACTGAAGCTTTCTTT. Protein product: CASSKEGPGRPDTEAFF.

This sequence joins TRBV18 and TRBJ1-5; 9 nucleotides match TRBD1. Germline CDR1 and CDR2: KGHSH and LQKENI. The junction had 10 bases not matched to a gene; V was cut back by 2 bases and J by 8 bases. This CDR3 is 16 amino acids long. The CDR3 sequence: CASSPAGQGGSKPQHF. CDR3 nucleotides: TGTGCCAGCTCACCAGCGGGACAGGGAGGGAGTAAGCCCCAGCATTTT.

The V and J genes are TRBV2 and TRBJ2-7; 12 nucleotides match TRBD2. Per the germline V gene, CDR1 is SNHLY and CDR2 is FYNNEI. Germline trimming cut 6 bases from V and 7 bases from J; bases unmatched to any gene: 10. The CDR3 extends over 15 amino acids. CDR3 DNA: TGTGCCAGCAGCCAAAGACTAGCGGGAGTACGTGAGCAGTACTTC. Its protein product is CASSQRLAGVREQYF.

This clone was detected only a few times. The CDR3 protein is CASSQDTHNEQFF. In nucleotides, the CDR3 is TGTGCCAGCAGCCAAGATACGCACAATGAGCAGTTCTTC. J is TRBJ2-1 and V is TRBV4-2; D gene unclear. CDR1 is LGHNA, CDR2 YNFKEQ, per germline. The CDR3 contains 13 residues. Between the trimmed V and J ends, which lost 0 bases and 5 bases, there was a span of 5 bases.

The V gene is TRBV5-4, the J gene TRBJ2-7; TRBD1 aligns across 11 bases. Losses at the gene ends were 0 bases for V and 6 bases for J; bases not matched to a gene: 2. This CDR3 has 14 amino acids. The V gene's germline CDR1 is SGHNT and CDR2 YYREEE (reference sequence). Here the CDR3 reads CASSLAGTGGEQYF. CDR3 DNA sequence: TGTGCCAGCAGCTTGGCCGGGACAGGGGGCGAGCAGTACTTC.

This chain joins TRBV9 and TRBJ1-3; D is possibly TRBD1 (6 bases). The CDR3 runs 16 residues. V was shortened by 0 bases and J by 7 bases, with 17 bases between the two germline ends. The V gene's germline CDR1 is SGDLS and CDR2 YYNGEE. The CDR3 sequence: CASSVEGGRPPNTIYF. The CDR3 DNA follows: TGTGCCAGCAGCGTAGAAGGGGGACGCCCCCCGAACACCATATATTTT. Together with reference TRBV9 and TRBJ1-3, the CDR3 gives the full variable domain: DSGVTQTPKHLITATGQRVTLRCSPRSGDLSVYWYQQSLDQGLQFLIQYYNGEERAKGNILERFSAQQFPDLHSELNLSSLELGDSALYFCASSVEGGRPPNTIYFGEGSWLTVV.

CDR3 coding DNA: TGCAGCGTTGAAACTAGCGGGAGGCGGGCGACGCAGTATTTT. As protein: CSVETSGRRATQYF. The chain couples TRBV29-1 to TRBJ2-3, with 12 bases identical to TRBD2. There are 14 residues in the CDR3. The germline V gene encodes CDR1 SQVTM and CDR2 ANQGSEA. J was trimmed by 9 bases and V by 2 bases; bases with no gene match: 6.

This chain joins TRBV27 and TRBJ2-5; D gene unclear. The CDR3 loop spans 11 amino acids. Germline CDR1 reads MNHEY; CDR2 reads SMNVEV (reference sequence). V was pared by 3 bases and J by 5 bases, with 4 bases between. Here the CDR3 reads CASSFRETQYF. In DNA form, the CDR3 reads TGTGCCAGCAGTTTTAGGGAGACCCAGTACTTC.

This clone was observed once. J is TRBJ2-1 and V is TRBV4-1, with no clear D. CDR1 MGHRA and CDR2 YSYEKL come from the germline V gene. V was cut by 1 base and J by 9 bases, with 7 bases left in between. The CDR3 extends over 12 amino acids. DNA of the CDR3: TGCGCCAGCAGCCAAGTTTCGGGTGAGCAGTTCTTC. This encodes CASSQVSGEQFF.

This clone showed up just a few times. The chain joins TRBV9 to TRBJ1-3; D gene ambiguous. The V gene lost 4 bases and the J gene lost 0 bases, with 11 bases spanning the gap. CDR1 SGDLS and CDR2 YYNGEE come from the germline V gene. The CDR3 is 15 amino acids. The chain's CDR3 is CASSFGRSSGNTIYF. The DNA of the CDR3 is TGTGCCAGCAGCTTCGGACGGAGCTCTGGAAACACCATATATTTT.

The rearrangement joins TRBV7-2 to TRBJ1-3; 7 positions match TRBD1. The germline CDR1 and CDR2 sequences are SGHTA and FQGNSA. V was clipped by 5 bases and J by 3 bases; unmatched bases: 7. The CDR3 contains 15 residues. DNA of the CDR3: TGTGCCAGCAGCGATACAGGGGCTCTTGGAAACACCATATATTTT. Protein: CASSDTGALGNTIYF.